The TCR beta chain described here comes from a study of regulatory T cells in long-lasting Graves disease. iRepertoire HTBI primers and Arm-PCR of CDR3 regions built TCR beta libraries. In TCRdb, the multiplex PCR reads were re-called with MiXCR into one record per CDR3 protein. This sample carries around 360,000 distinct CDR3 sequences, under 20% of them seen once, and the ten largest clones take around 20%. The sample's time point: newly diagnosed GD, antithyroid drugs for less than 3 months. The TCR library used RNA extracted from PBMCs. J lost 3 bases, V lost 5 bases, and 3 bases had no gene match. This CDR3 is 14 amino acids long. Germline V gives CDR1 SEHNR, CDR2 FQNEAQ (reference sequence). The sample was also linked to a second study, of T cells in Graves' hyperthyroidism and ophthalmopathy.

This clonotype was obtained from a young woman with Graves disease. This material consisted of peripheral blood mononuclear cells (PBMCs), taken at new diagnosis, from a patient treated with antithyroid drugs. This rearrangement joins TRBV7-9 to TRBJ1-4, with 7 bases matching TRBD1. For the CDR3, the DNA is TGTGCCAGCAGCAGGGACAGCCCTAATGAAAAACTGTTTTTT. Encoded protein: CASSRDSPNEKLFF.